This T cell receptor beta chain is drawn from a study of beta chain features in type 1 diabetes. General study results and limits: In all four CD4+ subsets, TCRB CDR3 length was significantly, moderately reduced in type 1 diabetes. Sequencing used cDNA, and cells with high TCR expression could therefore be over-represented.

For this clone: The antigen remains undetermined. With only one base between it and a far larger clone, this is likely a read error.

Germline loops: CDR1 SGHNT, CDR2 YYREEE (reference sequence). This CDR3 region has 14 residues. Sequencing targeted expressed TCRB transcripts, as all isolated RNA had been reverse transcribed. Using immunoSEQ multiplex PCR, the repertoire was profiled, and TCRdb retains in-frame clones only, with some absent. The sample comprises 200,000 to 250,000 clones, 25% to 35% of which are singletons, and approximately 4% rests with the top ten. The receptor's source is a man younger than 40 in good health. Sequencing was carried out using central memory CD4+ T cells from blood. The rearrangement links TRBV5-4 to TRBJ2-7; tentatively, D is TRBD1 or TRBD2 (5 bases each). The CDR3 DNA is TGTGCCAGCAGCTTCGTGGCAGGGACGCACGAGCAGTGCTTC. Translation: CASSFVAGTHEQCF.